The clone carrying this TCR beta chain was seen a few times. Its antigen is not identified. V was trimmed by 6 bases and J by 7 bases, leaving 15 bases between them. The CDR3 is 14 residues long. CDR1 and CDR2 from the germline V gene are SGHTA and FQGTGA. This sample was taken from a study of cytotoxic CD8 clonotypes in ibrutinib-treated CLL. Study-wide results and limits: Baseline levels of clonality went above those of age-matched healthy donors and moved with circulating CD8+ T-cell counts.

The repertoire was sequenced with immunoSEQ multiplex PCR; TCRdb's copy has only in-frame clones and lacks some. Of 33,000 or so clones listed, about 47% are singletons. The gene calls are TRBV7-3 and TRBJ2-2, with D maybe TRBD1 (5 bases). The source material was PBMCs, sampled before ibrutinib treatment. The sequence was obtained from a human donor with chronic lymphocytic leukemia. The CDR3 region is CASSSQGAVGELFF. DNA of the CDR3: TGTGCCAGCAGTTCGCAGGGTGCGGTCGGGGAGCTGTTTTTT.